This TCR beta chain is from a study of OX40 agonist ivuxolimab in advanced cancers. This clone was found a few times. Libraries were prepared by immunoSEQ multiplex PCR; TCRdb keeps only in-frame clonotypes and omits some of them. Of some 19,000 clones in the sample, about 83% were seen once. This TCR was recovered from an adult with an advanced solid tumor such as melanoma, head and neck, liver or kidney cancer. Sequences were derived from CD4+ or CD8+ T cells sorted from blood, sampled in a trial of the OX40 agonist ivuxolimab.

CDR3 loop: CASSSRGTGSPLHF. The CDR3 DNA reads as TGTGCCAGCAGTTCCAGGGGGACGGGGTCACCCCTCCACTTT. V usage is TRBV6-8 and J usage is TRBJ1-6; 7 nucleotides match TRBD1. The CDR3 is made up of 14 amino acids. Germline-derived CDR1 and CDR2 are MNHGY and SAAAGT. Germline trimming cut 4 bases from V and 10 bases from J; bases unmatched to any gene: 7.